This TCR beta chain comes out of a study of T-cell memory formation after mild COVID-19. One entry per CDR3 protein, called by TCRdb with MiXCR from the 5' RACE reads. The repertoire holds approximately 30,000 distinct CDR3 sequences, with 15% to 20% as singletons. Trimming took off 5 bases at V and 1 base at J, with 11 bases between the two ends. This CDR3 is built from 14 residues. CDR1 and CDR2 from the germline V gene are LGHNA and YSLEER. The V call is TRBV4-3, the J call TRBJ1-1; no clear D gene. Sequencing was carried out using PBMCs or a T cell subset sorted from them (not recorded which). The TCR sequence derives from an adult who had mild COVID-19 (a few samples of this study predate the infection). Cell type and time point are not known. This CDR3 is CASSTWRSNTEAFF. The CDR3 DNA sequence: TGCGCCAGCAGCACCTGGAGGTCGAACACTGAAGCTTTCTTT.